This TCR beta chain was sequenced during a study of T cell responses to AZD1222 COVID-19 vaccine. Study-wide context: Second-dose timings of about 4 or about 12 weeks were pooled. Findings and caveats of the study: A mostly white British donor set with more females was recruited, and clonal diversity was possibly underestimated.

Trimming shortened V by 5 bases and J by 11 bases, and 13 bases separated the two germline ends. The CDR3 has 11 residues. Germline CDR1 reads SGHTS; CDR2 reads YDEGEE. Assay used: immunoSEQ multiplex PCR; TCRdb lists only in-frame clones, some missing. The data contain 35,000 or so clones, about 88% of them seen just once; the ten biggest clones take up 5.5% to 8%. Comments on this clone: What it binds is unknown.

The chain employs TRBV5-8 and TRBJ1-1, with D perhaps TRBD1 (5 bases). Sequenced material: peripheral blood, taken on day 0 of AZD1222 vaccination. The clonotype originates from an adult in good health. The CDR3, as DNA: TGTGCCAGCAGTCGACAGAGAGAGGCTTTCTTT. Amino acids: CASSRQREAFF.